The T cell receptor (beta chain) described here comes from a study of T cells expressing NK-cell markers. Study-level background: The sequencing cohort of eight donors included seven HCMV-seropositive individuals and one seronegative individual.

CDR3 size: 13 residues. Looked up from germline, CDR1 is SGHRS and CDR2 is YFSETQ. TCRdb reanalyzed the 5' RACE reads, giving one entry per CDR3 protein sequence and no DNA. In total, the table holds hundreds of thousands of distinct CDR3 sequences. The chain is built from TRBV5-1 and TRBJ1-2. This clonotype was obtained from a man aged 18 to 35 in good health. Sequenced: blood T cells: a sorted CD56 or NKG2C T cell subset, CD4+ or CD8+ T cells, or bulk PBMC T cells (not recorded which). The CDR3 spells CASSFGGDYGYTF.